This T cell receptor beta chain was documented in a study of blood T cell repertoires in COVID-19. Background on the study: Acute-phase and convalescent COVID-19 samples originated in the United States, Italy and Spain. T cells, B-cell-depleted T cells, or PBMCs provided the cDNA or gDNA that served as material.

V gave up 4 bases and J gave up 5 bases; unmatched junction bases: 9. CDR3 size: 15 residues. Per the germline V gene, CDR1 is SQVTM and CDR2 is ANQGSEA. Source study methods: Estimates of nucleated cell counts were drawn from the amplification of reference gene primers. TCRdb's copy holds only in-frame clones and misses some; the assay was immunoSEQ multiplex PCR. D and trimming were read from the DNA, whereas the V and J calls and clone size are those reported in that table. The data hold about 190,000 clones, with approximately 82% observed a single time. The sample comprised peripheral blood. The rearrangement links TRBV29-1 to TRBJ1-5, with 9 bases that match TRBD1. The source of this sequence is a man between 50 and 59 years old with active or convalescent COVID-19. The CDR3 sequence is CSVASRQGVDQPQHF. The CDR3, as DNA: TGCAGCGTTGCGTCTCGACAGGGGGTAGATCAGCCCCAGCATTTT.